This T cell receptor (beta chain) stems from a study of chemoradiotherapy in HPV16-positive cancers. Study information: A couple of HPV16-positive patients' cells yielded candidate HPV-specific clones and common motifs.

Of note for this clone: What it binds is not known.

Samples were taken several times over chemoradiotherapy. The CDR3 loop spans 13 amino acids. Trimming removed 1 base at V and 1 base at J, with 4 bases between. CDR1 and CDR2 (germline): LNHDA, SQIVND (reference sequence). Some clones are missing from TCRdb's copy, which holds only in-frame ones; the method was immunoSEQ multiplex PCR. The data contain about 15,000 clones, around nine tenths of them seen just once; the ten biggest clones take up 3.5%. General study points: The functional HPV-specific definition rests on just two HPV16-positive patients. Candidate HPV-specific clones and E7-related TCR motifs grew in tumor during treatment.

This clonotype originated in a human donor with HPV-associated anogenital cancer. Sequenced here: blood, sampled from a patient who underwent chemoradiotherapy. The J gene is TRBJ1-1, the V gene TRBV19; the D is unclear. This CDR3 reads CASSIAENTEAFF. The CDR3 DNA reads as TGTGCCAGTAGTATAGCGGAGAACACTGAAGCTTTCTTT.